These T cell receptor beta chains were read from a single sample in a study of blood T cell repertoires in COVID-19. Assay: immunoSEQ multiplex PCR; the TCRdb copy retains only in-frame clones and omits some. The table records approximately 460,000 clones, 75% to 90% of them present only once. Sequencing input: peripheral blood. These receptors came from a man between 18 and 35 years old with COVID-19, enrolled during active disease. CDR3s include the opening cysteine and the closing phenylalanine or tryptophan. D genes are given only for firm matches. Size tells how often a clone was seen (once, few, many) or the class of an expanded clone, and some rows leave it out.

TRBJ2-3,TRBD2,18,-,TRBV4-1,CASSRFGTSGGSTDTQYF,TGCGCCAGCAGCCGGTTCGGAACTAGCGGGGGTAGCACAGATACGCAGTATTTT
TRBJ2-3,TRBD1,15,-,TRBV7-9,CASSWGTGVADTQYF,TGTGCCAGCAGCTGGGGAACAGGGGTTGCAGATACGCAGTATTTT
TRBJ2-4,TRBD2,17,-,TRBV24-1,CATSDKGTTLVKNIQYF,TGTGCCACCAGTGATAAAGGGACTACCCTAGTCAAAAACATTCAGTACTTC
TRBJ2-7,-,12,-,TRBV11-3,CASSLNLGEQYF,TGTGCCAGCAGCTTAAACCTAGGCGAGCAGTACTTC
TRBJ2-5,TRBD2,15,few,TRBV5-4,CASSYGLAGAETQYF,TGTGCCAGCAGCTACGGACTAGCGGGGGCGGAGACCCAGTACTTC
TRBJ1-2,TRBD1,17,once,TRBV9,CASSVGPGTGRSYGYTF,TGTGCCAGCAGCGTAGGCCCGGGGACAGGGAGGAGCTATGGCTACACCTTC
TRBJ1-1,-,15,-,TRBV5-1,CASSLVPDMNTEAFF,TGCGCCAGCAGCTTGGTTCCGGACATGAACACTGAAGCTTTCTTT
TRBJ1-2,-,14,-,TRBV18,CASSPQRHTQGYTF,TGTGCCAGCTCACCACAGAGACACACCCAAGGCTACACCTTC
TRBJ2-7,TRBD2,15,once,TRBV2,CASSASSGGGGVQYF,TGTGCCAGCAGTGCGTCTAGCGGGGGCGGAGGAGTGCAGTACTTC
TRBJ1-5,TRBD1,14,-,TRBV7-2,CASSPGTVNQPQHF,TGTGCCAGCAGCCCCGGGACAGTCAATCAGCCCCAGCATTTT
TRBJ2-1,-,17,-,TRBV7-9,CASSHAPRRATYNEQFF,TGTGCCAGCAGCCACGCCCCACGGAGGGCTACTTACAATGAGCAGTTCTTC
TRBJ2-7,-,16,-,TRBV4-1,CASSQDATQGRREQYF,TGCGCCAGCAGCCAAGACGCTACACAGGGGAGGCGCGAGCAGTACTTC
TRBJ2-3,TRBD1,16,-,TRBV6-5,CASSSKTGANTDTQYF,TGTGCCAGCAGTTCCAAGACAGGGGCCAACACAGATACGCAGTATTTT
TRBJ2-6,TRBD1,18,-,TRBV6-6,CASSHDRGLYTGANVLTF,TGTGCCAGCAGTCACGACAGGGGGCTATACACTGGGGCCAACGTCCTGACTTTC
TRBJ2-2,TRBD2,17,-,TRBV19,CASRAGLAGGNTGELFF,TGTGCCAGTAGAGCGGGACTAGCGGGAGGAAACACCGGGGAGCTGTTTTTT
TRBJ1-1,-,15,-,TRBV5-1,CASNSLTGPNTEAFF,TGCGCCAGCAACTCCCTGACAGGACCGAACACTGAAGCTTTCTTT
TRBJ2-1,TRBD1,17,-,TRBV14,CASSPITGTGVRNEQFF,TGTGCCAGCAGCCCAATCACCGGGACAGGGGTCAGAAATGAGCAGTTCTTC
TRBJ2-1,-,15,-,TRBV11-2,CASSLTRGAPNEQFF,TGTGCCAGCAGCTTAACGCGGGGAGCCCCCAATGAGCAGTTCTTC
TRBJ2-5,TRBD2,16,-,TRBV5-1,CASSLEGLAGRRTQYF,TGCGCCAGCAGCTTGGAGGGACTAGCGGGACGACGGACCCAGTACTTC
TRBJ2-7,-,16,-,TRBV27,CASSLSLRVASYEQYF,TGTGCCAGCAGTTTATCTCTCAGGGTGGCCTCCTACGAGCAGTACTTC
TRBJ2-3,TRBD1,13,few,TRBV10-3,CAIQQGPTDTQYF,TGTGCCATCCAACAGGGGCCCACAGATACGCAGTATTTT
TRBJ1-3,-,14,once,TRBV28,CASSAGDSRNTIYF,TGTGCCAGCAGTGCCGGGGACTCTAGAAACACCATATATTTT
TRBJ2-1,-,17,-,TRBV5-1,CASSPDFFDSRRNEQFF,TGCGCCAGCAGCCCGGACTTTTTTGACTCCCGACGCAATGAGCAGTTCTTC
TRBJ1-1,-,16,-,TRBV14,CASSQDIMRGRTEAFF,TGTGCCAGCAGCCAAGATATAATGCGGGGGCGGACTGAAGCTTTCTTT
TRBJ1-1,-,12,-,TRBV29-1,CSVEAQNTEAFF,TGCAGCGTTGAAGCACAGAACACTGAAGCTTTCTTT
TRBJ2-2,-,18,-,TRBV6-2/TRBV6-3,CASSPRAEDHYSAGELFF,TGTGCCAGCAGTCCCCGGGCTGAGGACCATTATAGCGCCGGGGAGCTGTTTTTT